Each of the 8 T cell receptor beta chains below was sequenced from the same sample in a study of T cells in Graves' hyperthyroidism and ophthalmopathy. TCR beta CDR3 region amplification was performed from RNA transcripts. First-round RT-PCR with HTBI primers amplified the TCR CDR3 region. TCRdb passed the multiplex PCR reads through MiXCR, listing each CDR3 protein once. The sample has 490,000 or so distinct CDR3 sequences, less than 20% seen once. Sequencing was done on a sample of blood. The origin of the receptors is a man aged 35 to 55 with Graves' ophthalmopathy.

This clonotype has only a few counts. The chain carries TRBV12-3 or TRBV12-4 and TRBJ1-5; D not certain. There are 13 residues in the CDR3. The V gene lost 7 bases and the J gene lost 4 bases, with 11 bases spanning the gap. CDR3 DNA: TGTGCCAGCACGGGGTTGGATAATCAGCCCCAGCATTTT. It specifies CASTGLDNQPQHF.

This clonotype has at least ten counts. This chain joins TRBV7-2 and TRBJ1-1, with D possibly matching TRBD1 (6 bases). The V end lost 5 bases, the J end lost 1 base, and 14 bases lay between the germline ends. The CDR3 extends over 15 amino acids. Germline CDR1 SGHTA, CDR2 FQGNSA. CDR3 sequence: CASSLTGIGNTEAFF. The CDR3 DNA sequence: TGTGCCAGCAGCCTAACAGGGATCGGGAACACTGAAGCTTTCTTT.

The CDR3 nucleotides read TGCAGTGCTACCTCCGCGGGGGGCAGGGGCTACACCTTC. This gives the protein CSATSAGGRGYTF. The rearrangement links TRBV20-1 to TRBJ1-2, with a weak D call TRBD1 (6 bases). CDR3 length: 13 amino acids. The V gene's germline CDR1 is DFQATT and CDR2 SNEGSKA (reference sequence). V was cut by 4 bases and J by 8 bases, with 17 bases left in between.

In this sample, this clonotype turned up many times. The gene calls are TRBV2 and TRBJ2-7, with a possible D match to TRBD2 (6 bases). V lost 4 bases and J 2 bases, leaving 12 bases between the germline ends. The CDR3 consists of 14 residues. Looked up from germline, CDR1 is SNHLY and CDR2 is FYNNEI. This CDR3 is CASSAGTSPYEQYF. CDR3 DNA: TGTGCCAGCAGTGCCGGGACTTCCCCCTACGAGCAGTACTTC.

This sequence joins TRBV7-2 and TRBJ2-2; no definite D call. Trimming stripped 5 bases from V and 5 bases from J, with 12 bases between. CDR3 length: 14 amino acids. Germline lookup yields CDR1 SGHTA and CDR2 FQGNSA. The CDR3 DNA is TGTGCCAGCAGCAATGAGGCAGTAACCGGGGAGCTGTTTTTT. This sequence encodes CASSNEAVTGELFF.

This chain links TRBV24-1 with TRBJ2-3; no firm D call. This CDR3 has 12 amino acids. Looked up from germline, CDR1 is KGHDR and CDR2 is SFDVKD. Trimming stripped 1 base from V and 5 bases from J, with 3 bases between. In nucleotides, the CDR3 is TGTGCCACCAGTGATTTCAGAGATACGCAGTATTTT. Encoded protein: CATSDFRDTQYF.

Many counts were recorded for this clonotype. J is TRBJ2-7 and V is TRBV12-3 or TRBV12-4; D is uncertain. Trimming pared 3 bases from V and 0 bases from J, leaving 9 bases between. The CDR3 is 14 amino acids. The CDR3 spells CASSFGRLSYEQYF. The CDR3 bases are TGTGCCAGCAGTTTCGGCCGCCTCTCCTACGAGCAGTACTTC.

This clonotype appeared many times. This chain uses TRBV28 with TRBJ1-1, with D possibly matching TRBD1 (5 bases). Germline CDR1 and CDR2: MDHEN and SYDVKM. The CDR3 extends over 16 amino acids. Trimming cost V 5 bases and J 4 bases, with 20 bases left between them. Here the CDR3 reads CASSPRTIKPPTEAFF. CDR3 coding DNA: TGTGCCAGCAGTCCCAGGACAATCAAACCCCCCACTGAAGCTTTCTTT. Complete variable domain (other parts from reference TRBV28 and TRBJ1-1): DVKVTQSSRYLVKRTGEKVFLECVQDMDHENMFWYRQDPGLGLRLIYFSYDVKMKEKGDIPEGYSVSREKKERFSLILESASTNQTSMYLCASSPRTIKPPTEAFFGQGTRLTVV.